This record looks at one T cell receptor beta chain sequence and its context. No antigen is known for it. The CDR3 covers 14 residues. V lost 3 bases to trimming and J lost 7 bases, with 16 bases between them. The germline V gene encodes CDR1 GTSNPN and CDR2 SVGIG (reference sequence). TCRdb keeps only in-frame clones here, not all; method: immunoSEQ multiplex PCR. There are 74,000 or so clones in the sample; 80% occur only once, and 12% lies in the top ten. This record belongs to a study of vaccination effects on CD4 cells after COVID-19. The study's findings and limits: Late after vaccination, infection- and vaccine-induced clones showed marked clonal contraction.

Using viral peptide pools, the ViraFEST assay grew out antigen-specific CD4+ T cells prior to sequencing. Isolating CD4+ T cells followed more than eight days of culture. All vaccine recipients tested negative for nucleocapsid antibodies and had never contracted SARS-CoV-2 infection. The origin of this receptor is a human donor who received a COVID-19 vaccine. Sequenced material: CD4+ T cells from PBMCs cultured with SARS-CoV-2 spike peptides, taken before COVID-19 vaccination. The chain joins TRBV30 to TRBJ1-5; D perhaps matches TRBD1 (6 bases). CDR3 sequence (DNA): TGTGCCTGGAGCCTAGGGGGGGGCAGGCAGCCCCAGCATTTT. Residues: CAWSLGGGRQPQHF.